This T cell receptor beta chain was captured in a study of neoadjuvant anti-PD-1 for oral cavity cancer. Study information: Non-progressing patients received a fourth nivolumab dose near day 43, then surgery on days 50-56.

Some clones are missing from TCRdb's copy, which holds only in-frame ones; the method was immunoSEQ multiplex PCR. This sample has approximately 11,000 clones, with 52% found just once. This clone was seen only a few times. With 1 base removed from V and 0 bases from J, the gap between germline ends came to 12 bases. The length of the CDR3 is 16 residues. The germline CDR1 and CDR2 sequences are SEHNR and FQNEAQ (reference sequence). The material was tumor tissue, obtained before nivolumab (anti-PD-1) treatment. This TCR derives from a person aged 40-85 years with oral cavity squamous cell carcinoma. The chain links TRBV7-9 to TRBJ2-5; D possibly corresponds to TRBD1 (5 bases). CDR3 protein: CASSLVGRVDQETQYF. The CDR3 bases are TGTGCCAGCAGCTTAGTGGGCAGGGTGGACCAAGAGACCCAGTACTTC.